The rows below give T cell receptor beta chains drawn from one sample of a study of graft-versus-host responses after intestinal transplantation. The antigens for these receptors are not known. The assay was immunoSEQ multiplex PCR, and TCRdb's table has in-frame clones only and misses some. The top ten clones hold about 0.45% of a sample with tens of thousands of clones, more than 85% of them seen once. This sample comprised unstimulated CD8+ T cells sorted from spleen or lymph node cells, obtained before intestinal transplant. These receptors all come from a human donor who received an intestinal transplant. The CDR3 runs from the conserved cysteine through the conserved F or W. Fields, in order: clone size, V gene, D gene, J gene, CDR3 DNA, CDR3 protein. D genes are given only for firm matches. The size of a clone is reported for some rows only, either as once, few or many, or as a class for expanded clones.

clone size: -; V gene: TRBV5-1; D gene: TRBD1; J gene: TRBJ2-5; CDR3 DNA: TGCGCCAGCAGCACACTTACAGGGGGAGAGACCCAGTACTTC; CDR3 protein: CASSTLTGGETQYF
clone size: -; V gene: TRBV27; D gene: TRBD2; J gene: TRBJ2-1; CDR3 DNA: TGTGCCAGCAGTCCCTCCGGGGGGTCTGCCTACAATGAGCAGTTCTTC; CDR3 protein: CASSPSGGSAYNEQFF
clone size: -; V gene: TRBV5-1; D gene: -; J gene: TRBJ1-2; CDR3 DNA: TGCGCCAGCAGCCATCCCAGGCCCGGCTACACCTTC; CDR3 protein: CASSHPRPGYTF
clone size: -; V gene: TRBV4-2; D gene: -; J gene: TRBJ1-1; CDR3 DNA: TGTGCCAGCAGCCAAGTCGGGATGGTGAACACTGAAGCTTTCTTT; CDR3 protein: CASSQVGMVNTEAFF
clone size: once; V gene: TRBV6-1; D gene: TRBD1; J gene: TRBJ1-2; CDR3 DNA: TGTGCCAGCAGAGGGGTAAGGGACAGCTATGGCTACACCTTC; CDR3 protein: CASRGVRDSYGYTF
clone size: -; V gene: TRBV7-9; D gene: -; J gene: TRBJ1-2; CDR3 DNA: TGTGCCAGCAGCTTAGCTACAGGCAACTATGGCTACACCTTC; CDR3 protein: CASSLATGNYGYTF
clone size: -; V gene: TRBV2; D gene: TRBD2; J gene: TRBJ2-1; CDR3 DNA: TGTGCCAGCAGTGAATGGGCTAGCGGCGCTGTATCCAATGAGCAGTTCTTC; CDR3 protein: CASSEWASGAVSNEQFF
clone size: -; V gene: TRBV11-2; D gene: -; J gene: TRBJ2-1; CDR3 DNA: TGTGCCAGCAGCTTAGATGGGCGGACAGACAATGAGCAGTTCTTC; CDR3 protein: CASSLDGRTDNEQFF
clone size: -; V gene: TRBV27; D gene: -; J gene: TRBJ1-1; CDR3 DNA: TGTGCCAGCAGTTTGTCCGGGAGGGGGAACACTGAAGCTTTCTTT; CDR3 protein: CASSLSGRGNTEAFF
clone size: -; V gene: TRBV6-5; D gene: -; J gene: TRBJ2-5; CDR3 DNA: TGTGCCAGCAGTATTCGGGGATGGAATGGGGAGACCCAGTACTTC; CDR3 protein: CASSIRGWNGETQYF
clone size: few; V gene: TRBV5-6; D gene: -; J gene: TRBJ2-7; CDR3 DNA: TGTGCCAGCAGCTTCGGGGGTAGCTACGAGCAGTACTTC; CDR3 protein: CASSFGGSYEQYF
clone size: -; V gene: TRBV10-1; D gene: -; J gene: TRBJ2-3; CDR3 DNA: TGCGCCAGCAGTGGGGCAGGGCAACCCATGGATACGCAGTATTTT; CDR3 protein: CASSGAGQPMDTQYF
clone size: -; V gene: TRBV5-5; D gene: -; J gene: TRBJ2-2; CDR3 DNA: TGTGCCAGCAGCCTAGATACAGGGTTGTACACCGGGGAGCTGTTTTTT; CDR3 protein: CASSLDTGLYTGELFF
clone size: -; V gene: TRBV7-9; D gene: -; J gene: TRBJ2-7; CDR3 DNA: TGTGCCAGCAGCTTAGCGCAGCGCGAGCAGTACTTC; CDR3 protein: CASSLAQREQYF
clone size: once; V gene: TRBV9; D gene: -; J gene: TRBJ1-1; CDR3 DNA: TGTGCCAGCAGCGTAGGTTCATCCATGAACACTGAAGCTTTCTTT; CDR3 protein: CASSVGSSMNTEAFF
clone size: -; V gene: TRBV7-8; D gene: TRBD2; J gene: TRBJ2-2; CDR3 DNA: TGTGCCAGCAGCGCTCGGCAGCGGGGGCTCCCCGGGGAGCTGTTTTTT; CDR3 protein: CASSARQRGLPGELFF
clone size: -; V gene: TRBV7-8; D gene: TRBD2; J gene: TRBJ2-1; CDR3 DNA: TGTGCCAGCAGCTTAGCGTACAGCGGGAGCTCCTACAATGAGCAGTTCTTC; CDR3 protein: CASSLAYSGSSYNEQFF
clone size: -; V gene: TRBV29-1; D gene: TRBD2; J gene: TRBJ2-7; CDR3 DNA: TGCAGCGTCCTGGGACTAGCGGGAGGGTACGAGCAGTACTTC; CDR3 protein: CSVLGLAGGYEQYF
clone size: -; V gene: TRBV5-1; D gene: -; J gene: TRBJ1-2; CDR3 DNA: TGCGCCAGCAGACGACCAGGGGAAGTTAATGGCTACACCTTC; CDR3 protein: CASRRPGEVNGYTF
clone size: -; V gene: TRBV27; D gene: TRBD2; J gene: TRBJ2-1; CDR3 DNA: TGTGCCAGCAGTCCTGCCCCCAGCGGGGGCAATGAGCAGTTCTTC; CDR3 protein: CASSPAPSGGNEQFF